This TCR beta chain is from a study of blood T cell repertoires in COVID-19. Study overall: Material from acute and convalescent COVID-19 was sourced from the United States, Italy and Spain. PBMCs, B-cell-depleted T cells, or T cells were the source of the cDNA or gDNA that made up the material.

The CDR3 is made up of 14 amino acids. V gave up 6 bases and J gave up 3 bases; unmatched junction bases: 6. The germline V gene encodes CDR1 MNHEY and CDR2 SVGEGT. Per the authors' pipeline: Estimates of nucleated cell counts were drawn from the amplification of reference gene primers. Profiling relied on immunoSEQ multiplex PCR, and the TCRdb table lists in-frame clones only, not all of them. The V and J calls and clone size come from that table; D and trimming were worked out from the DNA. The table includes about 69,000 clones, about 90% detected once. While infection was still active, Seattle patients were enrolled and then followed longitudinally.

Material: peripheral blood. This TCR derives from a man aged 35 to 55 with COVID-19, enrolled during active disease. V and J are TRBV6-2 or TRBV6-3 and TRBJ1-1, with 8 bases that match TRBD1. The CDR3 loop reads CASSDRGPYTEAFF. The CDR3, as DNA: TGTGCCAGCAGCGACAGGGGTCCGTACACTGAAGCTTTCTTT.